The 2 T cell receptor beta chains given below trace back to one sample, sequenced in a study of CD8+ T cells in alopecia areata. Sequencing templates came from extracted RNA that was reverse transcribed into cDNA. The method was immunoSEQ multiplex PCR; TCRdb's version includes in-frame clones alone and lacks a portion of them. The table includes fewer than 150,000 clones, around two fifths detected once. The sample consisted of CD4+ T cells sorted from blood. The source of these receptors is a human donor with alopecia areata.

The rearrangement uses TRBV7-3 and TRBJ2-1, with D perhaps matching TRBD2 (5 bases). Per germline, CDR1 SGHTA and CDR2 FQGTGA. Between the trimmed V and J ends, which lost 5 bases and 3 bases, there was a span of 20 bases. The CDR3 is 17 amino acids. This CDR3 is CASSTNALAESYNEQFF. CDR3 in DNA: TGTGCCAGCAGCACCAATGCTCTAGCAGAAAGCTACAATGAGCAGTTCTTC. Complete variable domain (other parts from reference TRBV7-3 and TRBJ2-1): GAGVSQTPSNKVTEKGKYVELRCDPISGHTALYWYRQSLGQGPEFLIYFQGTGAADDSGLPNDRFFAVRPEGSVSTLKIQRTERGDSAVYLCASSTNALAESYNEQFFGPGTRLTVL.

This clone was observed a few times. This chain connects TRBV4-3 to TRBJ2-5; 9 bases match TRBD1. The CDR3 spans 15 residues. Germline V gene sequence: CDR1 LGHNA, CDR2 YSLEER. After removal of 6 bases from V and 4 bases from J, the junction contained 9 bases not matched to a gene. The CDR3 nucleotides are TGCGCCAGCAGTTACACACAGGGGGCCCGAGAGACCCAGTACTTC. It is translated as CASSYTQGARETQYF.